The clone carrying this T cell receptor (beta chain) was detected ten times or more. Trimming shortened V by 0 bases and J by 4 bases, and 12 bases separated the two germline ends. CDR1 is SGHRS and CDR2 is YFSETQ in the germline V gene. The CDR3 consists of 15 residues. One entry per CDR3 protein, called by TCRdb with MiXCR from the 5' RACE reads. The sample gives about 410,000 distinct CDR3 sequences, about 22% of which show up once; around 12% is in the top ten. The data were obtained in a study of T-cell memory formation after mild COVID-19. The J gene is TRBJ2-3, the V gene TRBV5-1; D call uncertain. This clonotype originated in an adult woman who had mild COVID-19 (a few samples of this study predate the infection). Cell type and time point are not known. Sample: PBMCs or a T cell subset sorted from them (not recorded which). Here the CDR3 reads CASSLDSAGPDTQYF. CDR3 DNA sequence: TGCGCCAGCAGCTTGGACTCTGCCGGCCCAGATACGCAGTATTTT. The variable domain in full, with the rest retrieved from reference TRBV5-1 and TRBJ2-3, is KAGVTQTPRYLIKTRGQQVTLSCSPISGHRSVSWYQQTPGQGLQFLFEYFSETQRNKGNFPGRFSGRQFSNSRSEMNVSTLELGDSALYLCASSLDSAGPDTQYFGPGTRLTVL.